Each of the 27 T cell receptor beta chains below was sequenced from the same sample in a study of identical twins (dated by TCRdb to between 2015 and 2016). Library construction relied on 5' RACE. The reads were generated on an Illumina HiSeq 2000. TCRdb reran the public reads through fastp at Q25 and MiXCR, keeping productive beta chains. Here each entry gathers all rows of one CDR3 protein and keeps the most common genes and DNA. For this sample the table gives some 790,000 distinct CDR3 sequences, of which 18% were detected only once. Around 13% of the sample rests with the top ten. These records were also assigned to another study, of T cells expressing NK-cell markers.

The sequenced sample consisted of PBMCs. These receptors originate from a woman in her late teens or twenties in good health.

Ten or more counts support this clonotype. The chain is built from TRBV7-9 and TRBJ1-1, with a possible D match to TRBD1 (5 bases). Trimming took off 6 bases at V and 8 bases at J, with 13 bases between the two ends. Germline lookup yields CDR1 SEHNR and CDR2 FQNEAQ (reference sequence). CDR3 length: 12 residues. This CDR3 reads CASSLGQGEAFF. The DNA of the CDR3 is TGTGCCAGCAGTTTGGGGCAGGGAGAAGCTTTCTTT.

The genes are TRBV20-1 and TRBJ2-1, with 12 nucleotides matching TRBD2. Unmatched junction bases numbered 13, after V lost 5 bases and J lost 8 bases. The CDR3 spans 16 residues. CDR1 and CDR2 (germline): DFQATT, SNEGSKA (reference sequence). In nucleotides, the CDR3 is TGCAGTGCTCCCTCTAGCGGGAGGGCCAGGGGGGATGAGCAGTTCTTC. Its protein product is CSAPSSGRARGDEQFF.

This clonotype was found a few times. This sequence joins TRBV18 and TRBJ2-7, with no clear D. Germline CDR1 KGHSH, CDR2 LQKENI. This CDR3 has 14 amino acids. Trimming left V 0 bases short and J 3 bases short, with 9 bases between. The CDR3 nucleotides read TGTGCCAGCTCACCACCGAGTAATAGCTACGAGCAGTACTTC. Amino acids: CASSPPSNSYEQYF.

This clonotype was detected only a few times. This chain uses TRBV29-1 with TRBJ1-1; D gene unclear. From germline, CDR1 is SQVTM and CDR2 ANQGSEA. This CDR3 is built from 11 residues. V lost 3 bases and J 7 bases, leaving 9 bases between the germline ends. CDR3 residues: CSVERGYEAFF. The CDR3 DNA reads as TGCAGCGTTGAGCGCGGTTATGAAGCTTTCTTT. Filled out from reference TRBV29-1 and TRBJ1-1, the complete variable domain reads SAVISQKPSRDICQRGTSLTIQCQVDSQVTMMFWYRQQPGQSLTLIATANQGSEATYESGFVIDKFPISRPNLTFSTLTVSNMSPEDSSIYLCSVERGYEAFFGQGTRLTVV.

V gene TRBV5-8 combines with J gene TRBJ2-7; possible D gene TRBD1, 5 bases. The germline V and J ends were trimmed by 1 base and 0 bases, with 14 bases remaining between them. CDR1 is SGHTS, CDR2 YDEGEE, per germline. The CDR3 consists of 16 residues. The CDR3: CASSLTPGHFSYEQYF. The CDR3 DNA follows: TGTGCCAGCAGCTTGACCCCCGGACACTTCTCCTACGAGCAGTACTTC.

V and J are TRBV20-1 and TRBJ2-5; perhaps TRBD2 as D (6 bases). The length of the CDR3 is 12 residues. CDR1 and CDR2 from the germline V gene are DFQATT and SNEGSKA (reference sequence). Trimming left V 6 bases short and J 2 bases short, with 10 bases between. Here the CDR3 reads CSAHGGQETQYF. DNA for the CDR3: TGCAGTGCGCATGGGGGGCAAGAGACCCAGTACTTC.

The sample holds many counts of this clonotype. CDR3: CASSLAQGSELGYTF. CDR3 nucleotide sequence: TGTGCCAGCAGCTTAGCGCAGGGGAGTGAATTGGGCTACACCTTC. The gene calls are TRBV7-9 and TRBJ1-2; the D gene is possibly TRBD1 (6 bases). V lost 0 bases, J lost 8 bases, and 16 bases lay in between. The CDR3 runs to 15 residues. CDR1 and CDR2 from the germline V gene are SEHNR and FQNEAQ (reference sequence).

This clonotype was detected only a few times. The rearrangement uses TRBV29-1 and TRBJ2-7, with 10 bases identical to TRBD1. Germline trimming cut 6 bases from V and 2 bases from J; bases unmatched to any gene: 7. CDR3 size: 14 residues. The germline V gene has CDR1 SQVTM and CDR2 ANQGSEA. CDR3 bases: TGCAGCGTCCACCCGGGACAGGGGACCTACGAGCAGTACTTC. Protein product: CSVHPGQGTYEQYF.

This clonotype was counted between two and nine times. The V gene is TRBV20-1, the J gene TRBJ1-2; TRBD1 matches at 10 bases. CDR1 DFQATT and CDR2 SNEGSKA come from the germline V gene (reference sequence). CDR3 length equals 12 residues. Losses at the gene ends were 5 bases for V and 7 bases for J; bases not matched to a gene: 4. CDR3 protein: CSAFGQGGGYTF. The CDR3, as DNA: TGCAGTGCTTTCGGACAGGGGGGTGGCTACACCTTC.

In this sample, this clonotype turned up once. The chain couples TRBV7-9 to TRBJ1-1, with a possible D match to TRBD1 (6 bases). The CDR3 runs 13 residues. Trimming shortened V by 7 bases and J by 4 bases, and 13 bases separated the two germline ends. Germline CDR1 is SEHNR and CDR2 is FQNEAQ (reference sequence). The CDR3: CASNRGGSTEAFF. The CDR3 region has the DNA TGTGCCAGCAACAGAGGGGGGAGCACTGAAGCTTTCTTT.

The chain couples TRBV7-9 to TRBJ2-1, with TRBD2 matching 10 bases. Germline trimming cut 6 bases from V and 1 base from J; bases unmatched to any gene: 9. The CDR3 is 17 residues long. Per the germline V gene, CDR1 is SEHNR and CDR2 is FQNEAQ (reference sequence). CDR3: CASSHGTSELSYNEQFF. The CDR3 coding sequence is TGTGCCAGCAGTCATGGGACTAGCGAGCTTTCCTACAATGAGCAGTTCTTC.

V gene TRBV5-1 combines with J gene TRBJ1-2; tentative D call: TRBD1 (6 bases). Germline V gene lookup returns CDR1 SGHRS and CDR2 YFSETQ. The V gene lost 1 base and the J gene lost 7 bases, with 8 bases spanning the gap. The CDR3 spans 12 residues. The CDR3 nucleotides read TGCGCCAGCAGCTTGACAGGGCCTGGCTACACCTTC. Its protein is CASSLTGPGYTF.

This clonotype was found many times. The chain is built from TRBV20-1 and TRBJ1-2, with 8 nucleotides matching TRBD1. The CDR3 is made up of 14 amino acids. Per the germline V gene, CDR1 is DFQATT and CDR2 is SNEGSKA (reference sequence). Trimming removed 6 bases from V and 6 bases from J; junction bases left unmatched: 12. CDR3 amino acids: CSALRQGAIDGYTF. CDR3 nucleotides: TGCAGTGCCTTACGGCAGGGGGCTATCGATGGCTACACCTTC.

The chain is built from TRBV29-1 and TRBJ2-1, with 10 bases aligning to TRBD2. The germline V gene encodes CDR1 SQVTM and CDR2 ANQGSEA. With V trimmed by 1 base and J by 5 bases, 5 bases remained unmatched. The CDR3 has 15 amino acids. The DNA of the CDR3 is TGCAGCGTTGAAGCAACTAGCGGGATAAACAATGAGCAGTTCTTC. It is translated as CSVEATSGINNEQFF.

The chain carries TRBV20-1 and TRBJ2-7; 11 bases are a match to TRBD2. V dropped 5 bases and J dropped 5; count of bases not matched to a gene: 8. Germline loops: CDR1 DFQATT, CDR2 SNEGSKA (reference sequence). The CDR3 runs to 14 residues. CDR3 sequence: CSALRLAGGDEQYF. The CDR3 nucleotides are TGCAGTGCTCTTCGCTTAGCGGGAGGGGACGAGCAGTACTTC.

This clonotype has ten or more counts. This chain connects TRBV15 to TRBJ2-1, with 8 bases that match TRBD1. The CDR3 totals 16 residues. The germline V gene encodes CDR1 LNHNV and CDR2 YYDKDF (reference sequence). The junction had 9 bases not matched to a gene; V was cut back by 3 bases and J by 5 bases. This CDR3 is CATSRFGQGSNNEQFF. CDR3 sequence (DNA): TGTGCCACCAGCAGGTTTGGACAGGGCTCTAACAATGAGCAGTTCTTC.

This clonotype was detected many times. The rearrangement uses TRBV2 and TRBJ1-4; D gene unclear. The CDR3 is 14 residues long. V was clipped by 4 bases and J by 4 bases, with 10 bases between them. Germline CDR1 and CDR2: SNHLY and FYNNEI. CDR3 coding DNA: TGTGCCAGCAGTGGACCGGCCGGTAATGAAAAACTGTTTTTT. Translation gives CASSGPAGNEKLFF.

This clonotype was seen a few times. The V call is TRBV6-1, the J call TRBJ2-5; 7 bases align to TRBD1. Looked up from germline, CDR1 is MNHNS and CDR2 is SASEGT. This CDR3 is 13 amino acids long. The V and J ends lost 9 bases and 4 bases, in that order; junction bases with no gene match: 8. CDR3: CASESTGRETQYF. The CDR3 DNA is TGTGCCAGTGAGTCGACAGGGAGAGAGACCCAGTACTTC.

This clonotype was observed a handful of times. The chain recombines TRBV5-1 with TRBJ2-7; D is unresolved. Germline-derived CDR1 and CDR2 are SGHRS and YFSETQ. The V end lost 0 bases, the J end lost 2 bases, and 6 bases lay between the germline ends. There are 13 residues in the CDR3. CDR3 loop: CASSLDAAYEQYF. DNA of the CDR3: TGCGCCAGCAGCTTGGACGCCGCCTACGAGCAGTACTTC.

This clonotype was counted a few times. This rearrangement joins TRBV20-1 to TRBJ2-3, with TRBD2 matching over 7 bases. Germline CDR1 is DFQATT and CDR2 is SNEGSKA (reference sequence). There are 15 residues in the CDR3. The trim removed 2 bases at V and 2 bases at J, leaving 7 bases unmatched. CDR3 sequence: CSARYWGGTTDTQYF. The CDR3 nucleotides read TGCAGTGCTAGATACTGGGGGGGGACCACAGATACGCAGTATTTT.

The chain has TRBV18 and TRBJ2-1, with 15 bases lining up with TRBD2. Germline V CDR1 and CDR2: KGHSH, LQKENI. Trimming at V came to 4 bases and at J to 7 bases, leaving 20 bases not matched to a gene. The CDR3 is made up of 21 amino acids. CDR3 sequence (DNA): TGTGCCAGCTCACGTTTAGTCCGGACTAGCGGGAGGGCCAGGCTTGGAAATGAGCAGTTCTTC. Its translation is CASSRLVRTSGRARLGNEQFF.

The chain combines TRBV6-6 with TRBJ2-1, with unresolved D. Germline CDR1 is MNHNY and CDR2 is SVGAGI (reference sequence). Trimming took 2 bases from V and 13 from J, leaving 12 bases between them. The CDR3 loop spans 12 amino acids. CDR3 residues: CASSYGRVFQFF. In DNA form, the CDR3 reads TGTGCCAGCAGTTACGGAAGGGTGTTTCAGTTCTTC.

This sequence joins TRBV10-1 and TRBJ2-7; D is unresolved. This CDR3 has 12 residues. Trimming pared 6 bases from V and 0 bases from J, leaving 6 bases between. Germline CDR1 is WNHNN and CDR2 is SYGVQD (reference sequence). CDR3 nucleotide sequence: TGCGCCAGCAGGACAAACTCCTACGAGCAGTACTTC. Translated: CASRTNSYEQYF.

This clonotype turned up a few times. This sequence joins TRBV15 and TRBJ2-5; 15 bases are shared with TRBD2. The germline CDR1 and CDR2 sequences are LNHNV and YYDKDF (reference sequence). This CDR3 has 18 amino acids. V lost 0 bases to trimming and J lost 0 bases; unmatched junction nucleotides: 2. The CDR3 is CATSRDGTSGGYQETQYF. The CDR3 nucleotides read TGTGCCACCAGCAGAGATGGGACTAGCGGGGGGTACCAAGAGACCCAGTACTTC.

As concerns this clonotype: Since a far larger clone is one base different, this is likely a read error. The V and J genes are TRBV7-9 and TRBJ2-1, with a weak D call TRBD2 (5 bases). V gave up 4 bases and J gave up 2 bases, with 6 bases separating them. Germline assignment: CDR1 SEHNR and CDR2 FQNEAQ (reference sequence). The CDR3 has 13 residues. CDR3 region: CASSSSPYNEQFF. In DNA form, the CDR3 reads TGTGCCAGCAGCTCTAGCCCCTACAATGAGCAGTTCTTC. Combining the CDR3 with reference TRBV7-9 and TRBJ2-1 gives the whole variable domain DTGVSQNPRHKITKRGQNVTFRCDPISEHNRLYWYRQTLGQGPEFLTYFQNEAQLEKSRLLSDRFSAERPKGSFSTLEIQRTEQGDSAMYLCASSSSPYNEQFFGPGTRLTVL.

This clonotype was seen only a few times. The chain carries TRBV5-1 and TRBJ1-1, with 9 bases lining up with TRBD1. Germline V gives CDR1 SGHRS, CDR2 YFSETQ. After removal of 3 bases from V and 6 bases from J, the junction contained 3 bases not matched to a gene. The CDR3 has 13 residues. The CDR3 region is CASSSGTGSEAFF. The CDR3 region has the DNA TGCGCCAGCAGCTCCGGGACAGGGTCTGAAGCTTTCTTT.

Ten or more counts support this clonotype. The chain has TRBV27 and TRBJ2-1; D tentatively reads TRBD1 or TRBD2 (5 bases each). The CDR3 length is 13 residues. V was trimmed by 5 bases and J by 0 bases, leaving 5 bases between them. From germline, CDR1 is MNHEY and CDR2 SMNVEV (reference sequence). The CDR3 spells CASSGGSYNEQFF. The CDR3 coding sequence is TGTGCCAGCAGTGGGGGCTCCTACAATGAGCAGTTCTTC.